A selection of T cell receptor beta chains follows, all from one sample in a study of technical replicates of blood from a few donors. Repertoires were generated with immunoSEQ multiplex PCR, while TCRdb's copy carries only in-frame clones and drops some. Altogether about 80,000 clones are present, around 89% being singletons, with the ten largest covering approximately 0.39%. Sequenced input: T cells isolated from PBMCs. These receptors originate from a human donor in good health. CDR3s include the opening cysteine and the closing phenylalanine or tryptophan. The order of the fields is V gene, D gene, clone size, J gene, CDR3 DNA, CDR3 protein. The D gene is left open where the match is weak. Size tells how often a clone was seen (once, few, many) or the class of an expanded clone, and some rows leave it out.

TRBV11-2	TRBD2	.	TRBJ2-1	TGTGCCAGCAGCTTGTCCCGGGAGGTCAATGAGCAGTTCTTC	CASSLSREVNEQFF
TRBV30	TRBD1	.	TRBJ1-2	TGTGCCTGGAGTGGGATCAGGGGGAACGGCTATGGCTACACCTTC	CAWSGIRGNGYGYTF
TRBV4-2	TRBD2	.	TRBJ2-3	TGTGCCAGCAGCCCCAGCGTTTTCGGTAGCGGGAGAGTAGGCACAGATACGCAGTATTTT	CASSPSVFGSGRVGTDTQYF
TRBV5-1	.	.	TRBJ2-3	TGCGCCAGCAGTGCGGAAACGAGCACAGATACGCAGTATTTT	CASSAETSTDTQYF
TRBV9	.	.	TRBJ2-2	TGTGCCAGCAGCGCCCCAACGGGGACCGGGGAGCTGTTTTTT	CASSAPTGTGELFF
TRBV6-6	.	.	TRBJ1-5	TGTGCCAGCACGGACAGCCTGAATCAGCCCCAGCATTTT	CASTDSLNQPQHF
TRBV11-2	.	.	TRBJ2-7	TGTGCCAGCAGCTACGCGGGGCCCGACACTGAGCAGTACTTC	CASSYAGPDTEQYF
TRBV11-1	TRBD1	few	TRBJ1-1	TGTGCCAGCAGCGAAAACAGGGGCAAAGCTTTCTTT	CASSENRGKAFF
TRBV7-9	.	.	TRBJ2-7	TGTGCCAGCAGCTTGTCGTACGAGCAGTACTTC	CASSLSYEQYF
TRBV30	.	.	TRBJ1-2	TGTGCCTGGAGACACATTACAGGGTCTGATGGCTACACCTTC	CAWRHITGSDGYTF
TRBV7-9	.	.	TRBJ1-2	TGTGCCAGCAGCTTGGGGGACACGAGCTACACCTTC	CASSLGDTSYTF
TRBV6-1	TRBD1	.	TRBJ1-5	TGTGCCAGCAGGCTAGACAGGGGCAATCAGCCCCAGCATTTT	CASRLDRGNQPQHF
TRBV5-8	TRBD1	.	TRBJ1-2	TGTGCCAGCAGCTTTAGGGGGCAGAGCTATGGCTACACCTTC	CASSFRGQSYGYTF
TRBV7-2	.	.	TRBJ2-7	TGTGCCAGCAGCTTAGCGCCTAGTCAGTACGAGCAGTACTTC	CASSLAPSQYEQYF
TRBV6-7	.	.	TRBJ1-2	TGTGCCAGCACCGAAGCCCCCGACAGGAAAAATAACTATGGCTACACCTTC	CASTEAPDRKNNYGYTF
TRBV19	.	.	TRBJ1-5	TGTGCCAGTAGTATCTCGGGGCAGGGGATATATCAGCCCCAGCATTTT	CASSISGQGIYQPQHF
TRBV7-9	.	.	TRBJ2-1	TGTGCCAGCAGCTGGCAGGGAAATGAGCAGTTCTTC	CASSWQGNEQFF
TRBV5-8	.	.	TRBJ2-4	TGTGCCAGCACCCTTACCGGAGGAAACATTCAGTACTTC	CASTLTGGNIQYF
TRBV28	.	.	TRBJ2-3	TGTGCCAGCAGTCCCCCTGGGGGGAGCACAGATACGCAGTATTTT	CASSPPGGSTDTQYF
TRBV10-1	TRBD2	.	TRBJ2-1	TGCGCCAGCAGTCCTTCGGGAGGGCCCTACAATGAGCAGTTCTTC	CASSPSGGPYNEQFF
TRBV27	.	.	TRBJ2-2	TGTGCCAGTACGACAGCGAGGTCCGGGGAGCTGTTTTTT	CASTTARSGELFF
TRBV30	TRBD1	.	TRBJ1-2	TGTGCCTGGAGAGGGGGACAGTTCTATGGCTACACCTTC	CAWRGGQFYGYTF
TRBV6-6	TRBD1	.	TRBJ1-1	TGTGCCAGCAGCTCTAGACAGGGGGCGAACACTGAAGCTTTCTTT	CASSSRQGANTEAFF
TRBV5-8	.	.	TRBJ2-7	TGTGCCAGCACCGTCTTGACAGGCCCCTACGAGCAGTACTTC	CASTVLTGPYEQYF
TRBV2	TRBD2	once	TRBJ2-3	TGTGCCAGCAATAAGCGGGAGGCGGATACGCAGTATTTT	CASNKREADTQYF
TRBV5-6	.	.	TRBJ2-7	TGTGCCAGCAGCTTCGCAGATACCTACGAGCAGTACTTC	CASSFADTYEQYF
TRBV19	TRBD2	.	TRBJ2-1	TGTGCCAGTAGTACTCCGTTTCTTGGCCAGCGGGACCACAATGAGCAGTTCTTC	CASSTPFLGQRDHNEQFF
TRBV19	.	.	TRBJ1-2	TGTGCCAGTAGTATCACCAGGGGAGATGGCTACACCTTC	CASSITRGDGYTF
TRBV10-1	TRBD1	.	TRBJ2-7	TGCGCCAGCAGTGAGTCGGGGACAGTATCCGAGCAGTACTTC	CASSESGTVSEQYF
TRBV10-3	.	.	TRBJ1-1	TGTGCCATCAGTGAGTCGAGGGGGGGGCTAAGAACTGAAGCTTTCTTT	CAISESRGGLRTEAFF
TRBV6-5	.	.	TRBJ2-7	TGTGCCAGCAGTGGCAGCGCGGAACAGTACTTC	CASSGSAEQYF
TRBV19	.	.	TRBJ2-7	TGTGCCAGTAGTTCTCCCCCCTACGAGCAGTACTTC	CASSSPPYEQYF
TRBV9	TRBD1	.	TRBJ2-3	TGTGCCAGCAGCGTGCACAGGGGAGCAGATACGCAGTATTTT	CASSVHRGADTQYF
TRBV7-2	.	.	TRBJ1-4	TGTGCCAGCAGCTTACAATTACGGTTGAGGGCAACTAATGAAAAACTGTTTTTT	CASSLQLRLRATNEKLFF
TRBV5-1	TRBD2	.	TRBJ2-1	TGCGCCAGCAGCTTGGGACTAGCGGAAACCGTCAATGAGCAGTTCTTC	CASSLGLAETVNEQFF
TRBV2	TRBD2	.	TRBJ2-7	TGTGCCAGCGGGCGGGAGGCGTCCTACGAGCAGTACTTC	CASGREASYEQYF
TRBV5-1	TRBD1	once	TRBJ1-2	TGCGCCAGCAGCGGTAGCAGGTTGGGACAGGGGTATGGCTACACCTTC	CASSGSRLGQGYGYTF
TRBV5-1	.	.	TRBJ2-5	TGCGCCAGCAGCTTGAGCCCCGGAGAAGGGGGGACCCAGTACTTC	CASSLSPGEGGTQYF
TRBV5-4	TRBD2	.	TRBJ2-1	TGTGCCAGCAGTCAGGGACTAGCGGGAGCATATTATGAGCAGTTCTTC	CASSQGLAGAYYEQFF
TRBV2	.	.	TRBJ2-1	TGTGCCACGCAGGACAGCGAGCAGTTCTTC	CATQDSEQFF
TRBV20-1	.	few	TRBJ2-5	TGCAGTGCTCAACTCCAAGAGACCCAGTACTTC	CSAQLQETQYF
TRBV5-4	TRBD2	.	TRBJ2-3	TGTGCCAGCAGCTTGGACGTCGCGGGAGGGGATACGCAGTATTTT	CASSLDVAGGDTQYF
TRBV11-3	.	.	TRBJ1-4	TGTGCCAGCAGCCAGGGTCCCGATGAAAAACTGTTTTTT	CASSQGPDEKLFF
TRBV13	.	.	TRBJ1-1	TGTGCCAGCAGCTTAGGCGGTCGGGGGGTAGCTTTCTTT	CASSLGGRGVAFF
TRBV25-1	.	.	TRBJ2-1	TGTGCCAGCAGTGAAGCTATCAAGGAGCAGTTCTTC	CASSEAIKEQFF
TRBV7-8	.	.	TRBJ2-7	TGTGCCAGCAGCTTAGACGCAGCGGGTCCGTACGAGCAGTACTTC	CASSLDAAGPYEQYF
TRBV27	TRBD2	.	TRBJ2-1	TGTGCCAGCAGTGAAGCGGGGGGGAGGTACAATGAGCAGTTCTTC	CASSEAGGRYNEQFF
TRBV10-3	.	.	TRBJ2-7	TGTGCCATCAGGCTAGAAGACTCCTACGAGCAGTACTTC	CAIRLEDSYEQYF
TRBV28	TRBD1	.	TRBJ1-4	TGTGCCAGCACCGCGCCGGGACAGGGCGGGGAAAAACTGTTTTTT	CASTAPGQGGEKLFF
TRBV28	.	once	TRBJ2-6	TGTGCCAGCAGTTTTCAGCGGAGCTCTGGGGCCAACGTCCTGACTTTC	CASSFQRSSGANVLTF